The clone carrying this T cell receptor (beta chain) has just a few counts. Its antigen is as yet unknown. Trimming cost V 7 bases and J 1 base, with 17 bases left between them. The CDR3 consists of 16 residues. TCR beta libraries were built with iRepertoire HTBI primers and Arm-PCR of CDR3 regions. TCRdb used MiXCR to reprocess the multiplex PCR reads, holding one entry per CDR3 protein. The sample shows 400,000 to 450,000 distinct CDR3 sequences, 15% of them seen only once. As to time point: newly diagnosed GD, antithyroid drugs for less than 3 months. The TCR library used RNA extracted from PBMCs. Clinicians diagnosed Graves' disease using American Thyroid Association guidelines. The source of the sample is a study of regulatory T cells in long-lasting Graves disease. Study-wide points: TCR diversity was lower in persistent Graves' patients (versus newly diagnosed ones).

The sample was also reused in another study, on T cells in Graves' hyperthyroidism and ophthalmopathy. As reported in that work: Any patient presenting with uncontrolled infection, other autoimmune disease, pregnancy or lactation was left out.

The material sequenced was peripheral blood mononuclear cells (PBMCs), taken at new diagnosis, from a patient treated with antithyroid drugs. The chain employs TRBV12-3 or TRBV12-4 and TRBJ2-1; D possibly matches TRBD1 or TRBD2 (6 bases each). This TCR came from a woman younger than 45 with Graves disease. The CDR3 nucleotides are TGTGCCAGCACCCGGACGGGGGCTCGATCCTACAATGAGCAGTTCTTC. Translated, it gives CASTRTGARSYNEQFF.